Described below is a single TCR beta chain sequence and its context. Its specificity is unknown. The CDR3 spans 14 residues. Germline-derived CDR1 and CDR2 are SGDLS and YYNGEE. V lost 3 bases, J lost 3 bases, and 12 bases lay in between. The data are from a study of T cell responses to AZD1222 COVID-19 vaccine. Study outcomes and limitations: Clonal diversity may have been underestimated, and the donors were mostly white British, with more females than males.

TCRdb's copy holds only in-frame clones and misses some; the assay was immunoSEQ multiplex PCR. The sample holds approximately 210,000 clones; about 94% are singletons and the top ten take approximately 1.5%. The rearrangement uses TRBV9 and TRBJ1-1; D not resolved. The starting material was peripheral blood, obtained 28 days after the second dose of the MenACWY control vaccine. The receptor was isolated from an adult who received the MenACWY meningococcal vaccine as a control. The CDR3 spells CASSATGSYTEAFF. In DNA, the CDR3 is TGTGCCAGCAGCGCAACCGGGTCTTACACTGAAGCTTTCTTT.